This note documents a single T cell receptor (beta chain) sequence. It has no known antigen specificity. Per-base quality was not reported, and no clone a single base away is much larger than it. Receptors were amplified or captured by 5' RACE. The data were produced on an Illumina HiSeq 2000. A universal primer binding site was introduced by template switching, and a unique molecular identifier was present in the final cDNA, enabling accurate counting of TCR cDNA molecules. Specific primers in the conserved constant-segment region were used to synthesize first-strand cDNA for the TCR alpha and beta chains. To control for contamination, each cDNA library was double barcoded with a SMART-Mk sample barcode plus Illumina barcodes. Two successive PCR steps introduced TruSeq adapter sequences along with Illumina sample barcodes. The TCR alpha and beta cDNA libraries were sequenced on the Illumina HiSeq platform using custom primers. Processing in the source paper ran as follows. MiGEC was used to process raw reads and extract unique molecular identifiers, and MiXCR was used to find CDR3 positions. Recombination models were inferred per individual with the repgenHMM and IGoR tools using an EM algorithm. Shared clonotype analysis was performed with the tcR package in R, normalizing sharing by the product of cloneset sizes. To study raw recombination free of thymic and clonal selection effects, out-of-frame nonproductive sequences were analyzed. TCRdb reanalyzed the raw reads on its own, using fastp at Q25 for trimming and MiXCR for clone calling, and kept in-frame beta chains. One record per CDR3 amino acid sequence lists the most common genes and DNA. The V and J calls follow TCRdb's processing rather than the paper's. The sample has around 480,000 distinct CDR3 sequences on record, around 14% of them singletons. Over 0.5% of the sample goes to the ten largest clones.

The data stem from a study of identical twins (TCRdb year 2016). General notes on the study: To test whether fetal clonotypes persist, this study deep-sequenced TCR alpha and beta repertoires from monozygotic twins, from unrelated adults of various ages, and from cord blood. To rule out contamination, replicate twin experiments were performed at different times with different library preparation protocols.

Study-level results and caveats: Zero-insertion analyses could be partly confounded by invariant T cells such as MAIT and iNKT, although diverse VJ usage argued against such confounding for most clonotypes. Out-of-frame TCR alpha sharing in monozygotic twins was systematically underestimated by recombination models, whereas sharing between unrelated individuals was in agreement with the recombination models. Compared with coincidental sharing between unrelated individuals, out-of-frame TCR alpha sequences shared between twins had an excess of sequences with low generation probability. The excess sharing between twins in beta out-of-frame sequences was weaker because fewer shared sequences reduced the signal-to-noise ratio. Conclusions relied on cross-sectional statistical analysis, since the same donors could not be followed over many years. Abundant cord blood beta clonotypes had fewer insertions, young adult naive repertoires showed a similar but weaker trend, and memory repertoires showed no such trend.

The CDR3 contains 19 residues, cysteine and phenylalanine counted. Here the CDR3 DNA is all that survives: 57 bases in frame from base 1. CDR1 and CDR2 were assigned from the germline V gene (reference sequence) as SGHAT and FQDESV. V drops 1 base and J drops 5 bases, leaving 27 bases in between. All donors were healthy Caucasians. Three pairs of female monozygotic twins, all aged roughly 18 to 29 years, made up the twin cohort. Positive isolation kits from Invitrogen were used to isolate the CD4+ and CD8+ T cell populations. These data were also filed under a second study, of yellow fever vaccine responses in identical twins. Per that second paper: According to the authors, the vaccine-induced T cell response in identical twins seemed to be partly convergent and partly specific to each individual. In identical twins, the study followed T cell clones that responded to the vaccine with precision.

The sequence was obtained from a woman between 18 and 29 years old in good health. The chain links TRBV11-1 with TRBJ2-7, with a weak D call of TRBD2 (5 bases match). The sequencing input was CD4+ T cells sorted from blood. The sequenced DNA is TGTGCCAGCAGCTTAGGAGCCTTTATGGGAGATTTAAGAGAAGACGAGCAGTACTTC. The translation is CASSLGAFMGDLREDEQYF.